The 26 T cell receptor beta chains below come from one sample, sequenced in a study of T cell responses to AZD1222 COVID-19 vaccine. Measured with immunoSEQ multiplex PCR; TCRdb has only the in-frame clones, and not every one. The table records tens of thousands of clones, 84% of them present only once. The sequencing used peripheral blood, collected on day 0 of AZD1222 vaccination. The receptor source for this set is an adult in good health.

This rearrangement joins TRBV9 to TRBJ2-7; TRBD1 matches 7 bases. The junction had 11 bases not matched to a gene; V was cut back by 3 bases and J by 5 bases. Germline lookup yields CDR1 SGDLS and CDR2 YYNGEE. The CDR3 has 15 residues. The CDR3 sequence is CASSAIRQGWDEQYV. CDR3 in DNA: TGTGCCAGCAGCGCCATTCGACAGGGTTGGGACGAGCAGTACGTC.

This chain connects TRBV19 to TRBJ1-2; D may be TRBD1 (5 bases). Germline V gene data show CDR1 as LNHDA and CDR2 as SQIVND (reference sequence). This CDR3 has 13 residues. Deletions cut 1 base from V and 6 bases from J, with 9 bases between. The CDR3: CASSIGQRNGYTF. The CDR3, as DNA: TGTGCCAGTAGTATAGGACAGAGAAATGGCTACACCTTC.

Only a few counts were recorded for this clone. The CDR3 loop is CASRADLAGRNGYTF. The CDR3 coding sequence is TGTGCCAGTAGAGCAGACCTGGCAGGGAGGAATGGCTACACCTTC. This chain connects TRBV19 to TRBJ1-2; TRBD1 might be the D (5 bases). The CDR3 contains 15 residues. CDR1 is LNHDA, CDR2 SQIVND, per germline (reference sequence). V was shortened by 6 bases and J by 6 bases, with 20 bases between the two germline ends.

This rearrangement joins TRBV9 to TRBJ2-1, with D possibly matching TRBD2 (6 bases). Germline CDR1 and CDR2: SGDLS and YYNGEE. The CDR3 contains 16 residues. The V and J ends lost 0 bases and 7 bases respectively, with 17 bases between them. DNA of the CDR3: TGTGCCAGCAGCGTAGTAGGTCGTGGGGACTTGAATGAGCAGTTCTTC. Translation gives CASSVVGRGDLNEQFF.

The V and J genes are TRBV6-5 and TRBJ2-2; tentatively, D is TRBD1 (7 bases). V lost 6 bases and J 4 bases, leaving 12 bases between the germline ends. The germline V gene has CDR1 MNHEY and CDR2 SVGAGI. CDR3 length: 14 amino acids. The CDR3: CASRGGQSTGELFF. The CDR3 DNA reads as TGTGCCAGCAGGGGGGGACAGAGCACCGGGGAGCTGTTTTTT.

This chain links TRBV18 with TRBJ2-5; a possible D gene is TRBD1 (5 bases). CDR3 size: 13 residues. Trimming shortened V by 3 bases and J by 1 base, and 6 bases separated the two germline ends. Germline CDR1 is KGHSH and CDR2 is LQKENI. The CDR3, as DNA: TGTGCCAGCTCACCGACAGTCCAAGAGACCCAGTACTTC. Translation gives CASSPTVQETQYF.

This chain links TRBV27 with TRBJ2-2; 12 bases line up with TRBD2. J lost 2 bases, V lost 6 bases, and 7 bases had no gene match. Germline CDR1 MNHEY, CDR2 SMNVEV (reference sequence). The CDR3 consists of 17 residues. The CDR3, as DNA: TGTGCCAGCAGCCTCGCTAGCGGGAGGGGAAACACCGGGGAGCTGTTTTTT. Residues: CASSLASGRGNTGELFF.

This clone was observed a handful of times. V usage is TRBV15 and J usage is TRBJ1-2; D gene ambiguous. The CDR3 is made up of 12 amino acids. V was pared by 7 bases and J by 0 bases, with 6 bases between. CDR1 is LNHNV and CDR2 is YYDKDF in the germline V gene (reference sequence). In nucleotides, the CDR3 is TGTGCCACCACGAGGGCTAACTATGGCTACACCTTC. Its protein product is CATTRANYGYTF.

This clone came up a few times. The CDR3 DNA follows: TGTGCCAGCAGCTTAGGGGGTGTGGGTGAAAAACTGTTTTTT. Its protein product is CASSLGGVGEKLFF. This chain uses TRBV11-2 with TRBJ1-4; D is undetermined. Germline V lookup: CDR1 SGHAT, CDR2 FQNNGV. CDR3 size: 14 residues. Trimming cost V 1 base and J 7 bases, with 10 bases left between them.

The chain uses TRBV27 and TRBJ1-4; D remains unclear. V lost 5 bases to trimming and J lost 8 bases, with 12 bases between them. Germline CDR1 reads MNHEY; CDR2 reads SMNVEV (reference sequence). The CDR3 consists of 13 residues. The CDR3 DNA reads TGTGCCAGCAGTCCATTTAGGGCGGAAAAACTGTTTTTT. Translated, it gives CASSPFRAEKLFF.

This chain links TRBV19 with TRBJ1-4; no reliable D call. This CDR3 spans 16 amino acids. Germline V gene data show CDR1 as LNHDA and CDR2 as SQIVND (reference sequence). V was shortened by 1 base and J by 5 bases, with 14 bases between the two germline ends. In nucleotides, the CDR3 is TGTGCCAGTAGTATAGTTGGACGGGAAACCAATGAAAAACTGTTTTTT. It is translated as CASSIVGRETNEKLFF.

In nucleotides, the CDR3 is TGTGCCAGCAGCCAAGACGGCAACGGGGGGAATGAGCAGTTCTTC. Translation: CASSQDGNGGNEQFF. The V and J genes are TRBV4-2 and TRBJ2-1; TRBD2 matches at 7 bases. Germline loops: CDR1 LGHNA, CDR2 YNFKEQ. V shed 0 bases, J shed 7 bases, and the junction held 6 bases outside the gene matches. The CDR3 runs to 15 residues.

The chain links TRBV7-9 to TRBJ2-5; 10 bases map to TRBD1. This CDR3 is built from 15 residues. The V segment lost 5 bases and the J segment 5 bases; nucleotides outside the gene matches: 8. Germline values: CDR1 SEHNR, CDR2 FQNEAQ (reference sequence). CDR3 residues: CASSIRQGAKETQYF. CDR3 coding DNA: TGTGCCAGCAGCATACGACAGGGGGCTAAGGAGACCCAGTACTTC.

The chain employs TRBV21-1 and TRBJ1-5. TRBV21-1 is given as a pseudogene. The CDR3 runs 16 residues. The CDR3 protein is CASSSQGGRFNQPQHF. The CDR3 DNA follows: TGTGCCAGCAGCTCCCAGGGGGGGCGTTTCAATCAGCCCCAGCATTTT.

The J gene is TRBJ1-5, the V gene TRBV2; TRBD1 matches 10 bases. The CDR3 length is 15 residues. Trimming took 7 bases from V and 6 from J; bases not matched to a gene: 9. The germline V gene has CDR1 SNHLY and CDR2 FYNNEI. In DNA form, the CDR3 reads TGTGCCAGCACTACGGGACAGGGGTCCGCTCAGCCCCAGCATTTT. The encoded protein is CASTTGQGSAQPQHF.

This sequence joins TRBV28 and TRBJ1-6, with a weak D call TRBD1 (6 bases). CDR1 is MDHEN, CDR2 SYDVKM, per germline. CDR3 size: 18 residues. Trimming removed 5 bases at V and 0 bases at J, with 17 bases between. Here the CDR3 reads CASSRVAGQSSYNSPLHF. CDR3 nucleotide sequence: TGTGCCAGCAGTCGAGTGGCGGGACAAAGCTCCTATAATTCACCCCTCCACTTT.

The chain is built from TRBV9 and TRBJ2-5; D is ambiguous. This CDR3 spans 14 amino acids. The germline V gene encodes CDR1 SGDLS and CDR2 YYNGEE. V lost 0 bases to trimming and J lost 2 bases, with 8 bases between them. CDR3 sequence (DNA): TGTGCCAGCAGCGTAGGCCAGAGACAAGAGACCCAGTACTTC. Translation: CASSVGQRQETQYF.

The chain combines TRBV7-9 with TRBJ1-5; D is unresolved. Trimming removed 5 bases at V and 2 bases at J, with 13 bases between. This CDR3 is built from 15 residues. The germline V gene encodes CDR1 SEHNR and CDR2 FQNEAQ (reference sequence). CDR3 amino acids: CASSGPSDGNQPQHF. In DNA form, the CDR3 reads TGTGCCAGCAGCGGACCCTCGGACGGCAATCAGCCCCAGCATTTT.

The rearrangement uses TRBV24-1 and TRBJ2-1; 16 bases align to TRBD2. Germline CDR1 is KGHDR and CDR2 is SFDVKD. Trimming cost V 3 bases and J 7 bases; bases outside gene matches: 2. This CDR3 contains 16 residues. The CDR3, as DNA: TGTGCCACCAGTGATCCGGGACTAGCGGGAGGGAATGAGCAGTTCTTC. Residues: CATSDPGLAGGNEQFF.

The chain employs TRBV24-1 and TRBJ1-2; TRBD1 agrees at 8 bases. CDR1 KGHDR and CDR2 SFDVKD come from the germline V gene. The CDR3 has 15 amino acids. With 4 bases clipped from V and 6 bases from J, the junction kept 9 bases outside the gene matches. The CDR3 protein is CATSDPGQVGDGYTF. The CDR3 DNA reads TGTGCCACCAGTGACCCGGGACAGGTCGGCGATGGCTACACCTTC.

V gene TRBV2 combines with J gene TRBJ1-2, with 10 bases lining up with TRBD1. The CDR3 contains 16 residues. The V and J ends lost 6 bases and 6 bases, in that order; junction bases with no gene match: 13. The germline CDR1 and CDR2 sequences are SNHLY and FYNNEI. The CDR3 loop is CASRRVMGQGKDGYTF. In nucleotides, the CDR3 is TGTGCCAGCAGGCGAGTTATGGGACAGGGGAAAGATGGCTACACCTTC. Variable domain in full (rest from reference TRBV2 and TRBJ1-2): EPEVTQTPSHQVTQMGQEVILRCVPISNHLYFYWYRQILGQKVEFLVSFYNNEISEKSEIFDDQFSVERPDGSNFTLKIRSTKLEDSAMYFCASRRVMGQGKDGYTFGSGTRLTVV.

V gene TRBV2 combines with J gene TRBJ1-2; D gene ambiguous. Germline values: CDR1 SNHLY, CDR2 FYNNEI. The CDR3 contains 14 residues. V lost 7 bases and J lost 0, with 12 bases in between. The CDR3 here is CASNGRGPNYGYTF. CDR3 coding DNA: TGTGCCAGCAACGGACGGGGTCCTAACTATGGCTACACCTTC.

The rearrangement links TRBV15 to TRBJ1-2; 8 bases match TRBD1. J lost 4 bases, V lost 4 bases, and 8 bases had no gene match. This CDR3 has 15 residues. The germline V gene encodes CDR1 LNHNV and CDR2 YYDKDF (reference sequence). The CDR3 nucleotides read TGTGCCACCAGCACTGGGACAGGACTCAGCTATGGCTACACCTTC. It yields the protein CATSTGTGLSYGYTF.

This clone was seen a single time. The chain employs TRBV12-5 and TRBJ2-3, with 11 positions matching TRBD2. J gave up 7 bases and V 1 base, and 19 bases lay outside the gene matches. The CDR3 consists of 20 residues. Germline V gene sequence: CDR1 LGHNT, CDR2 FRNRAP. The CDR3 bases are TGTGCTAGTGGTTTGGCCCCCCCAGGGTTACTAGCGGGAGTATTAAATACGCAGTATTTT. Protein product: CASGLAPPGLLAGVLNTQYF.

The rearrangement joins TRBV19 to TRBJ2-7, with D perhaps matching TRBD1 (5 bases). Germline V gives CDR1 LNHDA, CDR2 SQIVND (reference sequence). Between the trimmed V and J ends, which lost 5 bases and 2 bases, there was a span of 16 bases. The CDR3 is 15 residues long. The CDR3 region is CASSDRARATYEQYF. The CDR3 DNA sequence: TGTGCCAGTAGTGATAGGGCCAGGGCAACCTACGAGCAGTACTTC. Based on the CDR3 plus reference TRBV19 and TRBJ2-7, the full variable domain is DGGITQSPKYLFRKEGQNVTLSCEQNLNHDAMYWYRQDPGQGLRLIYYSQIVNDFQKGDIAEGYSVSREKKESFPLTVTSAQKNPTAFYLCASSDRARATYEQYFGPGTRLTVT.

The chain recombines TRBV11-1 with TRBJ2-7; 9 bases agree with TRBD2. Trimming cost V 7 bases and J 0 bases; bases outside gene matches: 10. Germline V gene sequence: CDR1 SGHAT, CDR2 FQDESV (reference sequence). This CDR3 is built from 16 residues. CDR3 sequence: CASTQTLAGSSYEQYF. CDR3 nucleotides: TGTGCCAGCACCCAAACACTAGCGGGTAGCTCCTACGAGCAGTACTTC.